This TCR beta chain was identified during a study of blood T cell repertoires in COVID-19. Study as a whole: The origin of the acute and convalescent COVID-19 samples was the United States, Italy and Spain.

Some clones are missing from TCRdb's copy, which holds only in-frame ones; the method was immunoSEQ multiplex PCR. The data contain hundreds of thousands of clones, about 91% of them singletons. Trimming left V 4 bases short and J 4 bases short, with 14 bases between. CDR1 is PRHDT, CDR2 FYEKMQ, per germline (reference sequence). The CDR3 totals 14 residues. The gene calls are TRBV13 and TRBJ2-7, with D possibly matching TRBD1 (5 bases). The clonotype was recovered from a woman between 45 and 60 years old with COVID-19, enrolled during active disease. Sequencing was done on a sample of peripheral blood. The DNA for the CDR3 is TGTGCCAGCAGCTCAGAGGCCAAGGGGTACGAGCAGTACTTC. Protein: CASSSEAKGYEQYF.